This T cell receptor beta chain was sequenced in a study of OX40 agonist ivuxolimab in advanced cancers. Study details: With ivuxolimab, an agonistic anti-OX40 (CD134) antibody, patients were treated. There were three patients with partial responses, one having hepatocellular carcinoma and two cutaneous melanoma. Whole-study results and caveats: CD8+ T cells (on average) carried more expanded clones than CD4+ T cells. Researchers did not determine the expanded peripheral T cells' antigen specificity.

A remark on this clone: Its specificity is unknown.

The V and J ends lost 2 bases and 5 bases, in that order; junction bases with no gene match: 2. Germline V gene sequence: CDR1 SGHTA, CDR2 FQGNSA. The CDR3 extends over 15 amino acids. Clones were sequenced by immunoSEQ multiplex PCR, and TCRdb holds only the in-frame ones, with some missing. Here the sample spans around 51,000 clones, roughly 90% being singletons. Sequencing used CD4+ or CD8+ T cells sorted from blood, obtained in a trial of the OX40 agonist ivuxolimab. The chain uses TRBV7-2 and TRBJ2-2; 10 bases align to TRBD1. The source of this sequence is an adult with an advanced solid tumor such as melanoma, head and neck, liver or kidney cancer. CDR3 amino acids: CASSLRTGGTGELFF. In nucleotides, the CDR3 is TGTGCCAGCAGCTTACGGACAGGGGGGACCGGGGAGCTGTTTTTT.